Below are 30 T cell receptor beta chains sequenced from a single sample in a study of T-cell memory formation after mild COVID-19. One entry per CDR3 protein, called by TCRdb with MiXCR from the 5' RACE reads. This sample has fewer than 150,000 distinct CDR3 sequences, with more than 13% found just once. The source material was PBMCs or a T cell subset sorted from them (not recorded which). The receptor source for this set is an adult woman who had mild COVID-19 (a few samples of this study predate the infection). Cell type and time point are not known.

The chain employs TRBV7-8 and TRBJ2-1, with a tentative D call TRBD2 (6 bases). CDR1 SGHVS and CDR2 FQNEAQ come from the germline V gene. The CDR3 covers 12 residues. V lost 6 bases and J 12 bases, leaving 15 bases between the germline ends. DNA for the CDR3: TGTGCCAGCAGGGGAATAGCGGATCGGCAGTTCTTC. Protein sequence: CASRGIADRQFF.

This clonotype has only a few counts. In DNA, the CDR3 is TGTGCCAGCAGTTACTCAGAGACAGGCTATAATTCACCCCTCCACTTT. This encodes CASSYSETGYNSPLHF. This chain links TRBV6-6 with TRBJ1-6; a weak D match, TRBD1 (6 bases). Per germline, CDR1 MNHNY and CDR2 SVGAGI (reference sequence). V was cut by 0 bases and J by 3 bases, with 9 bases left in between. This CDR3 has 16 amino acids.

The J gene is TRBJ1-5, the V gene TRBV10-3; D gene uncertain. V was shortened by 0 bases and J by 7 bases, with 7 bases between the two germline ends. The CDR3 covers 13 residues. The germline V gene encodes CDR1 ENHRY and CDR2 SYGVKD. The CDR3 sequence: CAISESTWQPQHF. The CDR3 DNA follows: TGTGCCATCAGTGAGTCGACTTGGCAGCCCCAGCATTTT.

The gene calls are TRBV7-9 and TRBJ2-1, with D perhaps TRBD2 (5 bases). This CDR3 has 18 residues. The V and J ends lost 6 bases and 3 bases respectively, with 24 bases between them. The germline V gene has CDR1 SEHNR and CDR2 FQNEAQ (reference sequence). As DNA, the CDR3 is TGTGCCAGCAGTCTGCCGGGATTCCCCCGCGTCGGCTACAATGAGCAGTTCTTC. Its translation is CASSLPGFPRVGYNEQFF.

V is TRBV7-9 and J is TRBJ1-5; D may be TRBD1 (6 bases). CDR1 SEHNR and CDR2 FQNEAQ come from the germline V gene (reference sequence). CDR3 length: 15 amino acids. V was pared by 5 bases and J by 3 bases, with 14 bases between. CDR3 bases: TGTGCCAGCAGCGCTCTGGGGGCTGTCAATCAGCCCCAGCATTTT. Translated: CASSALGAVNQPQHF.

In DNA form, the CDR3 reads TGTGCCACCAGCAGAGAGGGGAACGTGGGGAATCAGCCCCAGCATTTT. Protein product: CATSREGNVGNQPQHF. The rearrangement links TRBV15 to TRBJ1-5; D is uncertain. The germline V gene has CDR1 LNHNV and CDR2 YYDKDF (reference sequence). The CDR3 is made up of 16 amino acids. Deletions cut 0 bases from V and 4 bases from J, with 13 bases between.

This clonotype turned up a few times. V is TRBV6-5 and J is TRBJ2-3; a weak D match, TRBD1 (6 bases). CDR3 length equals 15 residues. Germline values: CDR1 MNHEY, CDR2 SVGAGI. Between the trimmed V and J ends, which lost 4 bases and 0 bases, there was a span of 11 bases. The CDR3: CASSLTRGSTDTQYF. Written as DNA, the CDR3 is TGTGCCAGCAGTTTAACCAGGGGTAGCACAGATACGCAGTATTTT.

In its sample, this clonotype was seen a few times. The V gene is TRBV6-5, the J gene TRBJ1-2; D is uncertain. Trimming cost V 7 bases and J 6 bases, with 15 bases left between them. Germline assignment: CDR1 MNHEY and CDR2 SVGAGI. This CDR3 contains 13 residues. CDR3 sequence (DNA): TGTGCCAGCACCTTAACGGGTCAGGATGGCTACACCTTC. Its translation: CASTLTGQDGYTF.

This clonotype has more than one count but fewer than ten. V gene TRBV14 combines with J gene TRBJ2-5, with TRBD2 matching over 7 bases. Trimming removed 0 bases from V and 2 bases from J; junction bases left unmatched: 6. Looked up from germline, CDR1 is SGHDN and CDR2 is FVKESK. The CDR3 is made up of 16 amino acids. The CDR3 region is CASSQESPSGQETQYF. CDR3 coding DNA: TGTGCCAGCAGCCAAGAGTCGCCTAGCGGTCAAGAGACCCAGTACTTC.

This chain uses TRBV12-3 or TRBV12-4 with TRBJ2-7, with D possibly TRBD1 on 6 matching bases. The germline V and J ends were trimmed by 4 bases and 2 bases, with 9 bases remaining between them. The CDR3 consists of 13 residues. CDR3 protein: CASSSPGAYEQYF. The CDR3 nucleotides read TGTGCCAGCAGTTCCCCAGGGGCCTACGAGCAGTACTTC.

The sample holds a few counts of this clonotype. This rearrangement joins TRBV4-1 to TRBJ2-1, with D maybe TRBD2 (6 bases). Trimming took off 4 bases at V and 0 bases at J, with 19 bases between the two ends. The CDR3 contains 18 residues. Germline V gene data show CDR1 as MGHRA and CDR2 as YSYEKL. The CDR3 region is CASSRWKYRENSYNEQFF. The DNA of the CDR3 is TGCGCCAGCAGCCGTTGGAAATACCGGGAGAACTCCTACAATGAGCAGTTCTTC.

The rearrangement links TRBV11-2 to TRBJ2-5, with 7 bases fitting TRBD1. This CDR3 region has 15 residues. V lost 5 bases to trimming and J lost 2 bases; unmatched junction nucleotides: 8. Germline loops: CDR1 SGHAT, CDR2 FQNNGV. CDR3 sequence reads: CASSTPGQSQETQYF. For the CDR3, the DNA is TGTGCCAGCAGCACTCCGGGACAGTCACAAGAGACCCAGTACTTC.

The table lists this clonotype with a few counts. The J gene is TRBJ2-7, the V gene TRBV2; TRBD2 might be the D (6 bases). Trimming left V 6 bases short and J 0 bases short, with 15 bases between. The germline V gene has CDR1 SNHLY and CDR2 FYNNEI. The length of the CDR3 is 15 residues. The CDR3 DNA reads TGTGCCAGCAGGGCCGGGACTGGGGTCTCCTACGAGCAGTACTTC. This codes for CASRAGTGVSYEQYF.

This sequence joins TRBV24-1 and TRBJ2-2; maybe TRBD1 (5 bases). Germline V lookup: CDR1 KGHDR, CDR2 SFDVKD. The CDR3 covers 16 residues. V dropped 5 bases and J dropped 5 bases, with 17 bases sitting between them. The CDR3 sequence is CATSGLGATHTGELFF. DNA for the CDR3: TGTGCCACCAGTGGCCTTGGGGCTACCCATACCGGGGAGCTGTTTTTT.

The CDR3 DNA reads TGTGCCAGCAGCTTGGTCCCTCCAGCTGCGACAGGGGAGACTGAAGCTTTCTTT. It yields the protein CASSLVPPAATGETEAFF. This chain connects TRBV5-4 to TRBJ1-1, with 8 bases matching TRBD1. V shed 0 bases and J 5 bases; nucleotides not matched to a gene: 15. The CDR3 has 18 residues. Per the germline V gene, CDR1 is SGHNT and CDR2 is YYREEE (reference sequence).

The chain has TRBV5-4 and TRBJ2-5; possibly TRBD1 for D (5 bases). V shed 3 bases and J shed 5 bases, with 17 bases lying between them. The CDR3 runs to 15 residues. The germline V gene has CDR1 SGHNT and CDR2 YYREEE (reference sequence). CDR3 coding DNA: TGTGCCAGCAGCTCGTCCTTGGGGCTGGGGGAGACCCAGTACTTC. Translation: CASSSSLGLGETQYF. Combining the CDR3 with reference TRBV5-4 and TRBJ2-5 gives the whole variable domain ETGVTQSPTHLIKTRGQQVTLRCSSQSGHNTVSWYQQALGQGPQFIFQYYREEENGRGNFPPRFSGLQFPNYSSELNVNALELDDSALYLCASSSSLGLGETQYFGPGTRLLVL.

This clonotype occurred once. This chain connects TRBV20-1 to TRBJ2-7; D is uncertain. The germline V and J ends were trimmed by 0 bases and 0 bases, with 15 bases remaining between them. From germline, CDR1 is DFQATT and CDR2 SNEGSKA (reference sequence). This CDR3 spans 16 amino acids. The CDR3 region is CSARDQVGPSSYEQYF. The CDR3 nucleotides read TGCAGTGCTAGAGATCAAGTGGGCCCAAGCTCCTACGAGCAGTACTTC.

V and J are TRBV3-1 and TRBJ1-2; 7 nucleotides line up with TRBD1. Germline V gene lookup returns CDR1 LGHDT and CDR2 YNNKEL (reference sequence). CDR3 length: 16 amino acids. Unmatched junction bases numbered 9, after V lost 4 bases and J lost 1 base. The CDR3 nucleotides are TGTGCCAGCAGCCCCTCGGGGACAGTATTTAACTATGGCTACACCTTC. Residues: CASSPSGTVFNYGYTF. Full variable domain (outside the CDR3, taken from reference TRBV3-1 and TRBJ1-2): DTAVSQTPKYLVTQMGNDKSIKCEQNLGHDTMYWYKQDSKKFLKIMFSYNNKELIINETVPNRFSPKSPDKAHLNLHINSLELGDSAVYFCASSPSGTVFNYGYTFGSGTRLTVV.

The chain is built from TRBV7-9 and TRBJ1-6; no reliable D call. With 7 bases removed from V and 13 bases from J, the gap between germline ends came to 8 bases. There are 10 residues in the CDR3. Germline lookup yields CDR1 SEHNR and CDR2 FQNEAQ (reference sequence). The CDR3 region is CASTPVPLHF. The DNA of the CDR3 is TGTGCCAGCACCCCAGTCCCCCTCCACTTT.

This clonotype was recorded once. This chain joins TRBV12-3 or TRBV12-4 and TRBJ1-2; no firm D call. CDR3 length equals 14 residues. V shed 4 bases and J shed 7 bases, with 16 bases lying between them. The DNA of the CDR3 is TGTGCCAGCAGTTGGCGGGCTCTAGGCAGTGGCTACACCTTC. This sequence encodes CASSWRALGSGYTF.

V usage is TRBV7-2 and J usage is TRBJ1-2, with D possibly TRBD1 on 6 matching bases. In germline, CDR1 is SGHTA, CDR2 FQGNSA. Trimming took off 7 bases at V and 2 bases at J, with 11 bases between the two ends. This CDR3 is built from 13 residues. CDR3 sequence (DNA): TGTGCCAGCAACGACGGGACAAACTATGGCTACACCTTC. Translation gives CASNDGTNYGYTF.

This chain links TRBV7-2 with TRBJ2-1; TRBD2 is a possible D gene (6 bases). V was shortened by 4 bases and J by 7 bases, with 20 bases between the two germline ends. Germline V CDR1 and CDR2: SGHTA, FQGNSA. The CDR3 length is 16 residues. CDR3 in amino acids: CASSSGRELRYNEQFF. The CDR3 bases are TGTGCCAGCAGCTCGGGACGGGAGTTGAGGTATAATGAGCAGTTCTTC. Combining the CDR3 with reference TRBV7-2 and TRBJ2-1 gives the whole variable domain GAGVSQSPSNKVTEKGKDVELRCDPISGHTALYWYRQSLGQGLEFLIYFQGNSAPDKSGLPSDRFSAERTGGSVSTLTIQRTQQEDSAVYLCASSSGRELRYNEQFFGPGTRLTVL.

This sequence joins TRBV7-9 and TRBJ1-1; 7 nucleotides line up with TRBD1. V was clipped by 1 base and J by 6 bases; unmatched bases: 5. The CDR3 is made up of 14 amino acids. Germline V CDR1 and CDR2: SEHNR, FQNEAQ (reference sequence). The CDR3 DNA is TGTGCCAGCAGCTTAGTACAGGGGCAGGCTGAAGCTTTCTTT. Residues: CASSLVQGQAEAFF.

This clonotype was found a few times. V gene TRBV4-1 combines with J gene TRBJ1-2; 7 bases are a match to TRBD1. The CDR3 runs to 14 residues. V shed 4 bases and J 8 bases; nucleotides not matched to a gene: 10. CDR1 and CDR2 (germline): MGHRA, YSYEKL. The CDR3 loop reads CASSRTGTELGYTF. CDR3 nucleotide sequence: TGCGCCAGCAGCCGAACCGGGACAGAGCTCGGCTACACCTTC.

As concerns this clonotype: A much larger clone lies one base from this, so it may be a read error. The V gene is TRBV29-1, the J gene TRBJ2-3; D is undetermined. CDR3 size: 13 residues. Looked up from germline, CDR1 is SQVTM and CDR2 is ANQGSEA. CDR3 DNA: TGCAGAGTTGTACGCGGCCTGACAGATACGCAGTATTTT. Translated: CRVVRGLTDTQYF.

The gene calls are TRBV7-9 and TRBJ2-3; D unclear. This CDR3 comprises 16 residues. V lost 5 bases and J 5 bases, leaving 20 bases between the germline ends. The germline gives CDR1 SEHNR, CDR2 FQNEAQ (reference sequence). CDR3 nucleotides: TGTGCCAGCAGCGTCAGGCTTTTTGGGGATGGAGATACGCAGTATTTT. As protein: CASSVRLFGDGDTQYF. Based on the CDR3 plus reference TRBV7-9 and TRBJ2-3, the full variable domain is DTGVSQNPRHKITKRGQNVTFRCDPISEHNRLYWYRQTLGQGPEFLTYFQNEAQLEKSRLLSDRFSAERPKGSFSTLEIQRTEQGDSAMYLCASSVRLFGDGDTQYFGPGTRLTVL.

The genes are TRBV9 and TRBJ1-3; D uncertain. Trimming took off 3 bases at V and 0 bases at J, with 10 bases between the two ends. This CDR3 region has 15 residues. Germline V gene lookup returns CDR1 SGDLS and CDR2 YYNGEE. CDR3 sequence: CASSGQADSGNTIYF. CDR3 in DNA: TGTGCCAGCAGCGGCCAGGCGGACTCTGGAAACACCATATATTTT.

This clonotype was seen a few times. V is TRBV7-9 and J is TRBJ1-2; 8 bases agree with TRBD1. V trimming: 4 bases; J trimming: 3 bases; junction bases outside the gene matches: 10. Germline V gives CDR1 SEHNR, CDR2 FQNEAQ (reference sequence). The CDR3 is 16 amino acids. The chain's CDR3 is CASSSPQVTGDYGYTF. For the CDR3, the DNA is TGTGCCAGCAGCTCCCCACAGGTGACAGGGGACTATGGCTACACCTTC.

This rearrangement joins TRBV28 to TRBJ2-7; tentative D call: TRBD1 (5 bases). This CDR3 is 14 amino acids long. The ends were cut back, 6 bases at V and 5 bases at J, with 17 bases in the middle. Per germline, CDR1 MDHEN and CDR2 SYDVKM. CDR3 in amino acids: CASRLETTVDEQYF. Written as DNA, the CDR3 is TGTGCCAGCAGATTAGAAACGACAGTGGACGAGCAGTACTTC. Supplemented by reference TRBV28 and TRBJ2-7, the full variable domain reads DVKVTQSSRYLVKRTGEKVFLECVQDMDHENMFWYRQDPGLGLRLIYFSYDVKMKEKGDIPEGYSVSREKKERFSLILESASTNQTSMYLCASRLETTVDEQYFGPGTRLTVT.

The chain is built from TRBV7-6 and TRBJ1-1; D gene unclear. This CDR3 region has 15 residues. Per germline, CDR1 SGHVS and CDR2 FNYEAQ. Deletions cut 5 bases from V and 1 base from J, with 14 bases between. The DNA of the CDR3 is TGTGCCAGCAGCCTGACCGCGGCACCGAACACTGAAGCTTTCTTT. Translated: CASSLTAAPNTEAFF.